This record looks at one T cell receptor beta chain sequence and its context. The clone's antigen remains unknown. The sample holds no much larger clone one base away, and base qualities are not on file. This sample was included in a study of lymphopenia after photon versus proton radiotherapy (dated by TCRdb to the late 2010s). About the study as a whole: Photon and proton radiation therapy were compared by the study for their immunological effects in patients with gastrointestinal tumors who developed high-grade lymphopenia. A cohort of around 21 patients with gastrointestinal tumors who received either photon or proton therapy and subsequently developed lymphopenia was included. The study was designed to characterize how the impact on the immune system differs between the two radiation modalities. What the research found in general, with its limitations: Across the cohort, among patients who died, a greater drop in TCR diversity after the nadir was inversely correlated with overall survival time. The survival association was examined only in patients who died, and the authors described better survival with proton therapy as a possibility, not as a demonstrated result. After the lymphocyte count nadir, repertoires from photon-treated patients showed oligoclonal expansion, particularly of CD8+ Temra cells, and this expansion drove the decline in diversity. During treatment, patients who received photon therapy lost naive T cells and TCR diversity and gained effector/memory populations, whereas patients who received proton therapy remained relatively stable.

Germline trimming: 4 bases from V, 9 bases from J; junction bases outside gene matches: 6. From the cysteine through the phenylalanine, the CDR3 covers 13 amino acids. Only the CDR3 DNA stays, 39 bases, in frame from base 1. CDR1 SGHDT and CDR2 YYEEEE are derived from the germline V gene. The library came from the immunoSEQ multiplex PCR assay. Deep sequencing of rearranged TCR beta loci, alongside multiparametric flow cytometry, was used to profile T cell repertoires. As stored in TCRdb, this immuneACCESS dataset retains in-frame rearrangements with V and J assigned. A fraction of the clones does not appear; measured against another copy, unresolved V genes explain less than half of the discrepancy, and the remainder lacks a known reason. The sample table holds under 30,000 clones, of which 75% to 90% were seen once. Clones ranked in the top ten supply about 23% of the sample.

The chain links TRBV5-6 with TRBJ1-2, and TRBD1 aligns with 10 junction nucleotides. The source was peripheral blood, collected from a patient treated with photon-based radiotherapy. The clonotype comes from a man between 40 and 49 years old with gastric cancer. The CDR3 protein sequence reads: CASSMDRGMSYTF. The nucleotides read TGTGCCAGCAGCATGGACAGGGGGATGAGCTACACCTTC.